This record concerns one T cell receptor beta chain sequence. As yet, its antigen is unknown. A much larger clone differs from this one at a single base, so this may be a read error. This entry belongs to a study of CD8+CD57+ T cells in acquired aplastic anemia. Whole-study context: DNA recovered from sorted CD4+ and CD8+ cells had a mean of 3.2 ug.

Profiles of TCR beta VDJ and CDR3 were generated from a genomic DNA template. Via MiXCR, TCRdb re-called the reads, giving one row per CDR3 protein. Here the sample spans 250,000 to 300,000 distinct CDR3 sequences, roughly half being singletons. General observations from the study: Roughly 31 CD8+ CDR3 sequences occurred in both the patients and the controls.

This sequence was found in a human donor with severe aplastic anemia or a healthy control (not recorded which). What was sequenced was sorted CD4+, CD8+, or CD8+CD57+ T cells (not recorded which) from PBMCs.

CDR3 sequence (DNA): TGTGCCAGCAGCCCTCCCTGGGACAGCGTGGCCTACGAGCAGTACTTC. It is translated as CASSPPWDSVAYEQYF. This chain uses TRBV6-5 with TRBJ2-7; 7 positions match TRBD1. Germline V gives CDR1 MNHEY, CDR2 SVGAGI. CDR3 length: 16 amino acids. Germline trimming cut 6 bases from V and 2 bases from J; bases unmatched to any gene: 13.